Sequencing of this TCR beta chain was carried out in a study of T cell repertoires and HLA-DP antigens (dated by TCRdb to 2016 to 2019). General notes on the study: The study used an in vitro model of CD4+ T cell alloreactivity in which transduced HeLa cells presented allogeneic HLA-DP. Compared with self, one alloantigen differed at one amino acid in the peptide-binding groove and the other differed at ten, modelling structurally similar versus dissimilar alloantigens. Of the three donors, two were male and one was female, with ages ranging from the 18-to-29 band to the 60-to-69 band. The average DNA input was around 220 ng for sorted CD137+CD4+ samples versus about 1,200 ng for pre-culture CD4+ samples.

Untouched CD4+ T cells were isolated from Ficoll-separated PBMC through negative selection with magnetic beads, and an average purity of approximately 98% was reached. Untouched CD4+ T cells were isolated with magnetic beads from Ficoll-separated PBMC, and a purity of roughly 98% was reached with negligible CD8+ contamination. Peripheral blood mononuclear cells came from the buffy coats of a few healthy blood donors. All three donors were CMV seronegative. The DNeasy Blood & Tissue Kit was used to extract genomic DNA. For each subject, genomic DNA from sorted CD137+CD4+ cells and from pre-culture CD4+ baseline samples underwent TCRB sequencing. A remark on this clone: There is no known antigen for this receptor. No base-level quality is on record; no much larger clone is a single base apart.

The immunoSEQ multiplex PCR, with forward primers for 54 TRBV segments and reverse primers for 13 TRBJ segments, was used to amplify TCRB CDR3 regions. Pre-culture CD4+ samples were sequenced at deep resolution with a target of some 200,000 T cell genomes. Sequencing of the amplicons on an Illumina HiSeq System generated 87 bp reads spanning the CDR3. In the original analysis: Correction for PCR and sequencing errors was applied to reads, and CDR3 regions were defined through alignment to IMGT reference sequences. Synthetic template pools were used to estimate counts of templates and unique rearrangements. Clonality was computed by subtracting Pielou's evenness from 1. Richness was estimated with the Daley-Smith estimator. Morisita's index was used to measure repertoire overlap. Clones present in cultured samples but not detected in the pre-culture repertoire of the same donor were defined as low-abundance clones. TCRdb took this table from immuneACCESS and kept in-frame rearrangements with V and J called. Such tables lack part of the clones; where checked against another copy, unresolved V genes explain under half of the gap, and the rest is unexplained. V, J and clone size derive from that table, while D and trimming were established from the DNA sequence. The sample table lists about 110,000 clones, 90% to 95% of them with a count of one. The ten largest clones add up to about 0.27% of the sample.

Here is what the overall study found, with its caveats: Similar clonality (roughly 0.4) was observed for sorted CD137+ cells against both alloantigens, and this clonality was much higher than that observed in pre-culture samples (roughly 0.041). Naive and memory CD4+ repertoires were not analysed separately. Clones undetected before culture had an average cumulative frequency of about 35% against one allele and 50.6% against the other. Limitations included only a few donors, a non-physiological HeLa antigen-presenting system, and the use of total CD4+ responder cells.

CDR1 is given as SGHVS and CDR2 as FQNEAQ, both from the germline V gene. Measured from the cysteine to the phenylalanine, the CDR3 is 12 residues long. Only CDR3 DNA is held: 36 bases, read in frame from base 1. V sheds 4 bases and J sheds 5 bases, leaving 8 bases between their ends. The sequence links TRBV7-8 to TRBJ2-5; TRBD2 is a possible D gene, resting on 6 matching bases. The clonotype comes from a woman between 18 and 29 years old in good health and CMV-seronegative. Sequenced sample: CD4+ T cells from PBMCs. CDR3 sequence: CASSSRGETQYF. The DNA reads TGTGCCAGCAGCTCTCGGGGGGAGACCCAGTACTTC.